One and the same sample provided the 32 T cell receptor beta chains below, sequenced in a study of blood T cell repertoires in COVID-19. Profiled with immunoSEQ multiplex PCR; TCRdb holds only in-frame clones, not every one. The data contain about 420,000 clones, about 87% of them seen just once; the ten biggest clones take up 0.75% to 0.85%. Sequenced input: peripheral blood. The receptors were sampled from a man between 18 and 35 years old with COVID-19, enrolled during active disease.

The chain combines TRBV9 with TRBJ2-1; unclear D gene. Germline assignment: CDR1 SGDLS and CDR2 YYNGEE. Trimming shortened V by 3 bases and J by 5 bases, and 3 bases separated the two germline ends. The CDR3 has 11 amino acids. DNA of the CDR3: TGTGCCAGCAGCGATAACAATGAGCAGTTCTTC. Its protein is CASSDNNEQFF.

This clone was seen just once. The J gene is TRBJ1-3, the V gene TRBV6-4, with D uncertain. This CDR3 contains 13 residues. In germline, CDR1 is MRHNA, CDR2 SNTAGT. The ends were cut back, 6 bases at V and 2 bases at J, with 8 bases in the middle. The CDR3 loop reads CASSPEPGNTIYF. CDR3 nucleotides: TGTGCCAGCAGCCCCGAGCCTGGAAACACCATATATTTT.

This clone was seen once. The V and J genes are TRBV5-1 and TRBJ2-7, with 10 bases that match TRBD1. V lost 0 bases and J lost 6; bases outside the gene matches: 6. Germline-derived CDR1 and CDR2 are SGHRS and YFSETQ. The CDR3 loop spans 15 amino acids. The CDR3 nucleotides read TGCGCCAGCAGCTTGGGGACAGGGGGATATGGCGAGCAGTACTTC. It specifies CASSLGTGGYGEQYF.

This rearrangement joins TRBV5-6 to TRBJ2-5, with a weak D call TRBD1 (5 bases). Trimming cost V 4 bases and J 7 bases, with 14 bases left between them. The CDR3 loop spans 13 amino acids. Germline CDR1 SGHDT, CDR2 YYEEEE. As DNA, the CDR3 is TGTGCCAGCAGCCTGGGTCAGGGTGGGACCCAGTACTTC. This translates into CASSLGQGGTQYF.

This sequence joins TRBV29-1 and TRBJ2-1; D unclear. This CDR3 spans 12 amino acids. Trimming stripped 3 bases from V and 5 bases from J, with 8 bases between. Germline CDR1 and CDR2: SQVTM and ANQGSEA. CDR3 nucleotides: TGCAGCGTTGATCGCTCTAACAATGAGCAGTTCTTC. Residues: CSVDRSNNEQFF.

This clone has just a few counts. The chain employs TRBV6-1 and TRBJ2-1; TRBD2 might be the D (5 bases). In germline, CDR1 is MNHNS, CDR2 SASEGT. The CDR3 has 15 residues. V lost 3 bases and J 8 bases, leaving 17 bases between the germline ends. CDR3 DNA: TGTGCCAGCAGTGATACCCAGCGGCTTAGGGATGAGCAGTTCTTC. Its translation: CASSDTQRLRDEQFF.

The rearrangement uses TRBV5-6 and TRBJ2-1, with TRBD1 as a possible D gene (6 bases). The CDR3 has 15 amino acids. Trimming stripped 4 bases from V and 6 bases from J, with 17 bases between. Germline CDR1 reads SGHDT; CDR2 reads YYEEEE. DNA for the CDR3: TGTGCCAGCAGCGACGGCCAGGGGCTAGCCAATGAGCAGTTCTTC. Encoded protein: CASSDGQGLANEQFF.

The sample holds a few counts of this clone. This sequence joins TRBV18 and TRBJ2-7; tentatively, D is TRBD2 (6 bases). The CDR3 extends over 15 amino acids. V was cut by 3 bases and J by 3 bases, with 15 bases left in between. CDR1 KGHSH and CDR2 LQKENI come from the germline V gene. In DNA, the CDR3 is TGTGCCAGCTCACCCATGGAGGGAACTCTCTACGAGCAGTACTTC. This sequence encodes CASSPMEGTLYEQYF.

The chain uses TRBV7-6 and TRBJ1-1, with D uncertain. This CDR3 has 12 amino acids. The germline V gene encodes CDR1 SGHVS and CDR2 FNYEAQ. Trimming took 1 base from V and 6 from J, leaving 6 bases between them. The CDR3 protein is CASSLGSAEAFF. The CDR3 nucleotides read TGTGCCAGCAGCTTAGGAAGCGCTGAAGCTTTCTTT.

The sample holds a few counts of this clone. The gene calls are TRBV15 and TRBJ1-6, with 7 nucleotides matching TRBD1. J gave up 5 bases and V 4 bases, and 2 bases lay outside the gene matches. This CDR3 has 14 residues. Germline V gene sequence: CDR1 LNHNV, CDR2 YYDKDF (reference sequence). CDR3 loop: CATSNRGNNSPLHF. The CDR3 DNA reads TGTGCCACCAGCAACAGGGGCAATAATTCACCCCTCCACTTT. Looking up the rest from reference TRBV15 and TRBJ1-6 gives the full variable domain: DAMVIQNPRYQVTQFGKPVTLSCSQTLNHNVMYWYQQKSSQAPKLLFHYYDKDFNNEADTPDNFQSRRPNTSFCFLDIRSPGLGDTAMYLCATSNRGNNSPLHFGNGTRLTVT.

The chain couples TRBV5-4 to TRBJ1-1; TRBD1 matches at 8 bases. V lost 4 bases to trimming and J lost 6 bases; unmatched junction nucleotides: 5. Germline V gene lookup returns CDR1 SGHNT and CDR2 YYREEE (reference sequence). This CDR3 is built from 13 residues. Here the CDR3 DNA reads TGTGCCAGCAGCGTGACAGGGGTCCCTGAAGCTTTCTTT. This sequence encodes CASSVTGVPEAFF.

The V gene is TRBV2, the J gene TRBJ2-3; 8 bases agree with TRBD2. The CDR3 loop spans 15 amino acids. J gave up 5 bases and V 8 bases, and 12 bases lay outside the gene matches. Looked up from germline, CDR1 is SNHLY and CDR2 is FYNNEI. The CDR3 sequence is CASGPGGRWEDTQYF. CDR3 nucleotide sequence: TGTGCCAGCGGGCCCGGCGGGAGGTGGGAAGATACGCAGTATTTT. The full variable domain, rest sourced from reference TRBV2 and TRBJ2-3, is EPEVTQTPSHQVTQMGQEVILRCVPISNHLYFYWYRQILGQKVEFLVSFYNNEISEKSEIFDDQFSVERPDGSNFTLKIRSTKLEDSAMYFCASGPGGRWEDTQYFGPGTRLTVL.

The V and J genes are TRBV6-1 and TRBJ2-5; D is unclear. The CDR3 length is 15 residues. With 2 bases removed from V and 2 bases from J, the gap between germline ends came to 12 bases. The germline V gene encodes CDR1 MNHNS and CDR2 SASEGT. CDR3 amino acids: CASSEFGEAQETQYF. Here the CDR3 DNA reads TGTGCCAGCAGTGAATTTGGAGAAGCACAAGAGACCCAGTACTTC.

The chain uses TRBV6-5 and TRBJ2-7, with 7 nucleotides matching TRBD1. CDR3 length: 13 amino acids. The germline V gene has CDR1 MNHEY and CDR2 SVGAGI. V gave up 6 bases and J gave up 6 bases; unmatched junction bases: 8. CDR3: CASRPTGAGEQYF. Here the CDR3 DNA reads TGTGCCAGCAGGCCCACAGGGGCGGGCGAGCAGTACTTC.

The J gene is TRBJ1-5, the V gene TRBV19, with no clear D. V dropped 2 bases and J dropped 0 bases, with 17 bases sitting between them. CDR1 and CDR2 from the germline V gene are LNHDA and SQIVND (reference sequence). CDR3 size: 18 residues. The CDR3 nucleotides read TGTGCCAGTAGTATACAGAGGTCACGGGGTTATAGCAATCAGCCCCAGCATTTT. Encoded protein: CASSIQRSRGYSNQPQHF.

This clone was recorded only once. V usage is TRBV11-2 and J usage is TRBJ1-4, with TRBD1 matching over 7 bases. Germline CDR1 is SGHAT and CDR2 is FQNNGV. CDR3 length: 14 amino acids. J lost 4 bases, V lost 5 bases, and 4 bases had no gene match. In nucleotides, the CDR3 is TGTGCCAGCAGCGAGACAGGGTTTAATGAAAAACTGTTTTTT. Residues: CASSETGFNEKLFF. The complete variable domain, with remaining parts taken from reference TRBV11-2 and TRBJ1-4, reads EAGVAQSPRYKIIEKRQSVAFWCNPISGHATLYWYQQILGQGPKLLIQFQNNGVVDDSQLPKDRFSAERLKGVDSTLKIQPAKLEDSAVYLCASSETGFNEKLFFGSGTQLSVL.

The rearrangement links TRBV21-1 to TRBJ1-1; the table's D call, TRBD1, was not checked against the DNA. TRBV21-1 is designated a pseudogene. The CDR3 is 14 residues long. CDR3 sequence: CASSKVHSLPEAFF. The CDR3 bases are TGTGCCAGCAGCAAAGTCCACAGCCTCCCTGAAGCTTTCTTT.

Of note for this clone: This same CDR3 is encoded by further DNA sequences in the sample. The V gene is TRBV6-5, the J gene TRBJ2-3, with D perhaps matching TRBD1 (6 bases). The V gene lost 2 bases and the J gene lost 4 bases, with 7 bases spanning the gap. This CDR3 region has 13 residues. Germline-derived CDR1 and CDR2 are MNHEY and SVGAGI. The CDR3 sequence is CASSYGGSDTQYF. DNA for the CDR3: TGTGCCAGCAGTTACGGGGGCTCAGATACGCAGTATTTT.

This chain joins TRBV4-1 and TRBJ1-1, with D uncertain. The V and J ends lost 3 bases and 0 bases respectively, with 11 bases between them. The CDR3 spans 15 residues. The germline CDR1 and CDR2 sequences are MGHRA and YSYEKL. CDR3 residues: CASSQPHIVNTEAFF. In DNA form, the CDR3 reads TGCGCCAGCAGCCAGCCCCACATTGTGAACACTGAAGCTTTCTTT.

The table lists this clone with a count of one. The chain joins TRBV2 to TRBJ1-6; TRBD1 agrees at 10 bases. CDR3 size: 15 residues. Per germline, CDR1 SNHLY and CDR2 FYNNEI. The V and J ends lost 4 bases and 7 bases, in that order; junction bases with no gene match: 4. The CDR3 reads CASSGRTGGNSPLHF. The CDR3 DNA reads as TGTGCCAGCAGTGGTCGGACAGGGGGGAATTCACCCCTCCACTTT.

V usage is TRBV5-4 and J usage is TRBJ1-2, with D uncertain. CDR1 is SGHNT and CDR2 is YYREEE in the germline V gene (reference sequence). This CDR3 spans 13 amino acids. Trimming stripped 2 bases from V and 4 bases from J, with 9 bases between. The CDR3 sequence is CASSFEQFYGYTF. The CDR3 DNA follows: TGTGCCAGCAGCTTCGAACAGTTCTATGGCTACACCTTC.

The V gene is TRBV6-5, the J gene TRBJ2-3, with 7 positions matching TRBD2. This CDR3 contains 14 residues. CDR1 is MNHEY, CDR2 SVGAGI, per germline. V was pared by 7 bases and J by 4 bases, with 8 bases of the junction left unmatched. In DNA, the CDR3 is TGTGCCAGCAAAGCGGCGGGAGCCGCAGATACGCAGTATTTT. It specifies CASKAAGAADTQYF.

The V and J genes are TRBV10-1 and TRBJ1-4, with D perhaps TRBD1 (5 bases). The V end lost 0 bases, the J end lost 7 bases, and 12 bases lay between the germline ends. CDR3 length: 15 residues. The germline gives CDR1 WNHNN, CDR2 SYGVQD (reference sequence). The DNA for the CDR3 is TGCGCCAGCAGTGAGTCCTGGGGCGCAGGTGAAAAACTGTTTTTT. It is translated as CASSESWGAGEKLFF.

This clone was picked up one time. The rearrangement uses TRBV6-1 and TRBJ2-1, with 7 bases that match TRBD2. Germline V lookup: CDR1 MNHNS, CDR2 SASEGT. V lost 4 bases and J lost 5; bases outside the gene matches: 11. This CDR3 has 16 amino acids. CDR3 protein: CASSGALSGVDNEQFF. In nucleotides, the CDR3 is TGTGCCAGCAGTGGGGCTTTAAGCGGGGTCGACAATGAGCAGTTCTTC.

This clone came up once. The rearrangement links TRBV15 to TRBJ2-3; TRBD2 matches 8 bases. Germline V gene lookup returns CDR1 LNHNV and CDR2 YYDKDF (reference sequence). This CDR3 has 15 amino acids. Trimming cost V 6 bases and J 2 bases; bases outside gene matches: 7. The CDR3 coding sequence is TGTGCCACCAGACGCGGCGGGGGGACCACAGATACGCAGTATTTT. Translating gives CATRRGGGTTDTQYF.

This chain joins TRBV5-4 and TRBJ2-7; 8 bases agree with TRBD1. The CDR3 covers 14 residues. V was clipped by 4 bases and J by 4 bases; unmatched bases: 7. Germline V gene sequence: CDR1 SGHNT, CDR2 YYREEE (reference sequence). CDR3 in DNA: TGTGCCAGCAGCCGCCGGGACAGGACTTACGAGCAGTACTTC. As protein: CASSRRDRTYEQYF.

This rearrangement joins TRBV29-1 to TRBJ1-1, with 11 bases fitting TRBD1. CDR3 length equals 12 residues. The trim removed 4 bases at V and 8 bases at J, leaving 3 bases unmatched. Germline CDR1 is SQVTM and CDR2 is ANQGSEA. CDR3 sequence (DNA): TGCAGCGTTGGGGGACAGGGGGGCGAAGCTTTCTTT. Translated: CSVGGQGGEAFF.

The rearrangement links TRBV5-5 to TRBJ2-7; possibly TRBD2 for D (6 bases). Trimming took 1 base from V and 1 from J, leaving 12 bases between them. The CDR3 has 15 residues. Germline CDR1 and CDR2: SGHKS and YYEKEE (reference sequence). As DNA, the CDR3 is TGTGCCAGCAGCTTGTACGGCGGGAATTCCTACGAGCAGTACTTC. It yields the protein CASSLYGGNSYEQYF.

V gene TRBV7-8 combines with J gene TRBJ2-1; TRBD2 agrees at 7 bases. This CDR3 is built from 16 residues. Germline V gene sequence: CDR1 SGHVS, CDR2 FQNEAQ. J lost 1 base, V lost 2 bases, and 5 bases had no gene match. The CDR3: CASSLRASGSYNEQFF. CDR3 sequence (DNA): TGTGCCAGCAGCTTACGAGCTAGCGGATCCTACAATGAGCAGTTCTTC.

This sequence joins TRBV7-2 and TRBJ1-5, with D possibly being TRBD1 (6 bases). The CDR3 totals 16 residues. CDR1 is SGHTA, CDR2 FQGNSA, per germline. Trimming cost V 0 bases and J 7 bases, with 16 bases left between them. CDR3 nucleotides: TGTGCCAGCAGCTTAGCGTGGGGGGGCCGGGGCCAGCCCCAGCATTTT. It codes for CASSLAWGGRGQPQHF.

CDR3: CASSLASGSPNEQFF. CDR3 in DNA: TGTGCCAGCAGCTTAGCTAGCGGGAGTCCTAATGAGCAGTTCTTC. The chain uses TRBV7-9 and TRBJ2-1; 9 bases align to TRBD2. This CDR3 has 15 residues. V lost 0 bases and J lost 7; bases outside the gene matches: 4. Germline V gene lookup returns CDR1 SEHNR and CDR2 FQNEAQ (reference sequence).

V usage is TRBV9 and J usage is TRBJ2-1, with a tentative D call TRBD1 (7 bases). The germline CDR1 and CDR2 sequences are SGDLS and YYNGEE. Trimming shortened V by 4 bases and J by 2 bases, and 19 bases separated the two germline ends. The length of the CDR3 is 17 residues. Written as DNA, the CDR3 is TGTGCCAGCAGCAACCCCTCAGGGGGGAGTACCTACAATGAGCAGTTCTTC. Amino acid sequence: CASSNPSGGSTYNEQFF.